The 19 T cell receptor beta chains in this list originate from one sample, sequenced in a study of blood T cells in healthy people across ages. Using a J-beta primer mix together with a sample-barcoded 5' primer, a second PCR was run for roughly 6 to 12 cycles. MiXCR, run by TCRdb on the 5' RACE reads, gives a single entry per CDR3 protein. The repertoire holds 700,000 to 900,000 distinct CDR3 sequences, with 53% as singletons. Sequencing was performed on blood. Receptors were obtained from a man older than 75 in good health.

The rearrangement links TRBV28 to TRBJ2-7, with D unresolved. V lost 5 bases, J lost 7 bases, and 21 bases lay in between. This CDR3 contains 15 residues. Germline V gives CDR1 MDHEN, CDR2 SYDVKM. In DNA, the CDR3 is TGTGCCAGCAGTACAAGCCTGACCGTGCTCGGGGAGCAGTACTTC. Its translation is CASSTSLTVLGEQYF.

The J gene is TRBJ2-1, the V gene TRBV10-3, with TRBD2 identical over 9 bases. The J call may be incorrect, as the DNA end agrees better with TRBJ2-7. CDR1 and CDR2 from the germline V gene are ENHRY and SYGVKD. The CDR3 runs 15 residues. The CDR3: CAIGLAPSSYNEQYF. CDR3 DNA: TGTGCCATTGGACTAGCGCCTAGCTCCTACAATGAGCAGTACTTC.

The CDR3 nucleotides are TGTGCCAGCAGCCAGGGGGGACTAGCGGGAGTCATGACAGATACGCAGTATTTT. It codes for CASSQGGLAGVMTDTQYF. The chain is built from TRBV4-2 and TRBJ2-3; 14 nucleotides agree with TRBD2. This CDR3 is built from 18 residues. V gave up 3 bases and J gave up 3 bases; unmatched junction bases: 8. The germline V gene has CDR1 LGHNA and CDR2 YNFKEQ.

In this sample, this clonotype turned up a few times. J is TRBJ2-1 and V is TRBV3-1; 7 bases line up with TRBD2. Germline V lookup: CDR1 LGHDT, CDR2 YNNKEL (reference sequence). J gave up 8 bases and V 4 bases, and 11 bases lay outside the gene matches. The CDR3 is 15 amino acids. The CDR3, as DNA: TGTGCCAGCAGCCTTCTGGGGGAGGGTACGGATGAGCAGTTCTTC. Amino acids: CASSLLGEGTDEQFF.

V gene TRBV27 combines with J gene TRBJ2-7; D unclear. Between the trimmed V and J ends, which lost 7 bases and 2 bases, there was a span of 15 bases. Germline CDR1 MNHEY, CDR2 SMNVEV (reference sequence). The CDR3 loop spans 14 amino acids. The CDR3 DNA follows: TGTGCCAGCACATCATGGACGGCGCCCTACGAGCAGTACTTC. Its translation is CASTSWTAPYEQYF.

In this sample, this clonotype turned up a few times. This chain uses TRBV20-1 with TRBJ1-5; no clear D. Trimming stripped 4 bases from V and 6 bases from J, with 10 bases between. Germline V lookup: CDR1 DFQATT, CDR2 SNEGSKA (reference sequence). The CDR3 covers 12 residues. The CDR3 reads CSANSAGQPQHF. The CDR3 bases are TGCAGTGCTAATTCGGCAGGTCAGCCCCAGCATTTT.

CDR3 bases: TGTGCCAGCAGCGCCCTAGGCTCTGGGGCCAACGTCCTGACTTTC. Amino acid sequence: CASSALGSGANVLTF. The chain couples TRBV2 to TRBJ2-6; D gene unclear. V lost 6 bases to trimming and J lost 0 bases, with 9 bases between them. Germline assignment: CDR1 SNHLY and CDR2 FYNNEI. This CDR3 has 15 residues. The whole variable domain, filled in from reference TRBV2 and TRBJ2-6, reads EPEVTQTPSHQVTQMGQEVILRCVPISNHLYFYWYRQILGQKVEFLVSFYNNEISEKSEIFDDQFSVERPDGSNFTLKIRSTKLEDSAMYFCASSALGSGANVLTFGAGSRLTVL.

This clonotype was detected only a few times. The chain couples TRBV3-1 to TRBJ2-1; 8 nucleotides agree with TRBD2. The CDR3 is 16 amino acids. Losses at the gene ends were 0 bases for V and 4 bases for J; bases not matched to a gene: 5. Per the germline V gene, CDR1 is LGHDT and CDR2 is YNNKEL (reference sequence). This chain's CDR3 is CASSQEGAGEYNEQFF. Written as DNA, the CDR3 is TGTGCCAGCAGCCAAGAAGGAGCGGGAGAGTACAATGAGCAGTTCTTC.

This clonotype has a handful of counts. The chain carries TRBV10-3 and TRBJ1-1; D possibly corresponds to TRBD1 (5 bases). The CDR3 loop spans 12 amino acids. Trimming stripped 6 bases from V and 4 bases from J, with 9 bases between. CDR1 and CDR2 (germline): ENHRY, SYGVKD. The CDR3 bases are TGTGCCATCAGCCGGGGGGGCACTGAAGCTTTCTTT. This encodes CAISRGGTEAFF.

CDR3 sequence: CASSSLGERLDTQYF. The CDR3 DNA follows: TGTGCCAGCAGCTCCCTGGGGGAACGTTTAGATACGCAGTATTTT. V is TRBV7-8 and J is TRBJ2-3; D may match TRBD1 or TRBD2 (5 bases each). Trimming cost V 4 bases and J 5 bases, with 16 bases left between them. Germline V CDR1 and CDR2: SGHVS, FQNEAQ. This CDR3 is built from 15 residues.

CDR3 region: CASSLGGGPYGYTF. CDR3 nucleotide sequence: TGTGCCAGCAGCTTAGGAGGGGGACCCTATGGCTACACCTTC. The chain employs TRBV13 and TRBJ1-2, with a tentative D call TRBD1 (6 bases). The CDR3 spans 14 residues. CDR1 is PRHDT, CDR2 FYEKMQ, per germline (reference sequence). V gave up 0 bases and J gave up 4 bases, with 9 bases separating them.

The chain employs TRBV28 and TRBJ1-1, with D unresolved. The CDR3 length is 11 residues. Germline assignment: CDR1 MDHEN and CDR2 SYDVKM. V lost 6 bases to trimming and J lost 10 bases, with 12 bases between them. CDR3 in amino acids: CASSPGKGAFF. The CDR3 DNA follows: TGTGCCAGCAGCCCGGGGAAGGGAGCTTTCTTT.

The chain is built from TRBV29-1 and TRBJ2-1; D is undetermined. This CDR3 comprises 13 residues. Trimming took off 1 base at V and 9 bases at J, with 13 bases between the two ends. Germline CDR1 and CDR2: SQVTM and ANQGSEA. DNA of the CDR3: TGCAGCGTTGAAGGGTTTCTCATTATTGAGCAGTTCTTC. This gives the protein CSVEGFLIIEQFF.

The chain links TRBV5-1 to TRBJ2-1; maybe TRBD2 (6 bases). Looked up from germline, CDR1 is SGHRS and CDR2 is YFSETQ. CDR3 length: 15 residues. Between the trimmed V and J ends, which lost 4 bases and 1 base, there was a span of 12 bases. The CDR3 region is CASSTRTTSYNEQFF. The DNA for the CDR3 is TGCGCCAGCAGCACTAGGACTACATCCTACAATGAGCAGTTCTTC.

This clonotype was detected many times. The CDR3 nucleotides read TGCGCCAGCAGCACCGGGACAGGGACCTACGAGCAGTACTTC. As protein: CASSTGTGTYEQYF. The gene calls are TRBV5-1 and TRBJ2-7, with 9 bases that match TRBD1. Trimming took 4 bases from V and 2 from J; bases not matched to a gene: 4. CDR1 is SGHRS, CDR2 YFSETQ, per germline. The CDR3 is made up of 14 amino acids.

The chain combines TRBV29-1 with TRBJ2-3; D remains ambiguous. CDR3 length: 13 residues. Trimming pared 8 bases from V and 3 bases from J, leaving 15 bases between. The V gene's germline CDR1 is SQVTM and CDR2 ANQGSEA. CDR3: CSISLRQTDTQYF. The CDR3 nucleotides are TGCAGCATCTCCCTCCGTCAGACAGATACGCAGTATTTT.

The rearrangement uses TRBV7-2 and TRBJ2-7, with TRBD2 as a possible D gene (5 bases). This CDR3 is 12 amino acids long. Trimming shortened V by 10 bases and J by 2 bases, and 12 bases separated the two germline ends. Germline CDR1 SGHTA, CDR2 FQGNSA. DNA of the CDR3: TGTGCCACCCGACGGGGAACCTACGAGCAGTACTTC. Amino acid sequence: CATRRGTYEQYF.

The sample holds a few counts of this clonotype. The chain recombines TRBV25-1 with TRBJ2-5; tentatively, D is TRBD1 (6 bases). CDR3 length equals 15 residues. CDR1 and CDR2 (germline): MGHDK, SYGVNS. Trimming took 3 bases from V and 4 from J, leaving 15 bases between them. CDR3 DNA: TGTGCCAGCAGTGAGCCTACAGGGTATGGAGAGACCCAGTACTTC. Encoded protein: CASSEPTGYGETQYF.

J is TRBJ2-4 and V is TRBV6-5, with D perhaps TRBD1 or TRBD2 (5 bases each). The CDR3 extends over 14 amino acids. Germline loops: CDR1 MNHEY, CDR2 SVGAGI. Trimming pared 5 bases from V and 0 bases from J, leaving 8 bases between. CDR3 residues: CASSTGTAKNIQYF. Written as DNA, the CDR3 is TGTGCCAGCAGTACTGGGACAGCCAAAAACATTCAGTACTTC.